Each of the 26 T cell receptor beta chains below was sequenced from the same sample in a study of metastatic and nonmetastatic thyroid tumors. TCRdb re-analyzed the PCR reads using MiXCR. The sample gives tens of thousands of clones, roughly 26% of which show up once; around 5.5% is in the top ten. Patients underwent thyroid surgery, and none had received any treatment before it. Sequencing was carried out using blood. Source of these receptors: a female donor with papillary thyroid cancer or a benign thyroid nodule (not recorded which). Some clones in this sample may be carry-over from other donors' samples.

There are many counts of this clone. The chain carries TRBV5-1 and TRBJ2-1, with D possibly TRBD2 on 6 matching bases. Germline CDR1 and CDR2: SGHRS and YFSETQ. The CDR3 consists of 17 residues. V shed 3 bases and J shed 6 bases, with 22 bases lying between them. The CDR3 is CASSSGTARRASNEQFF. As DNA, the CDR3 is TGCGCCAGCAGCTCCGGGACTGCCCGGAGGGCTTCCAATGAGCAGTTCTTC.

At least ten counts were recorded for this clone. This rearrangement joins TRBV20-1 to TRBJ2-3; the match to TRBD2 covers 13 bases. The CDR3 totals 14 residues. J gave up 4 bases and V 6 bases, and 4 bases lay outside the gene matches. Germline V CDR1 and CDR2: DFQATT, SNEGSKA (reference sequence). The CDR3 DNA sequence: TGCAGTGCCGGGACTAGCGGGAAGGCAGATACGCAGTATTTT. Translation: CSAGTSGKADTQYF.

The V call is TRBV2, the J call TRBJ2-7; perhaps TRBD2 as D (5 bases). The CDR3 consists of 15 residues. V was cut by 7 bases and J by 6 bases, with 22 bases left in between. The germline V gene encodes CDR1 SNHLY and CDR2 FYNNEI. The CDR3 bases are TGTGCCAGCATCCCCGGGGATGCGGGCGTGGGCGAGCAGTACTTC. It yields the protein CASIPGDAGVGEQYF.

V usage is TRBV6-1 and J usage is TRBJ1-2; possibly TRBD1 for D (5 bases). The CDR3 contains 15 residues. V lost 6 bases and J lost 4, with 18 bases in between. Germline CDR1 MNHNS, CDR2 SASEGT. The CDR3 DNA is TGTGCCAGCAGCCAAGATTTGGCAGGGACCTATGGCTACACCTTC. It encodes CASSQDLAGTYGYTF.

This chain uses TRBV12-3 or TRBV12-4 with TRBJ2-5; D is uncertain. V shed 1 base and J shed 6 bases, with 9 bases lying between them. The length of the CDR3 is 13 residues. The chain's CDR3 is CASSLDGRQTQYF. The CDR3 nucleotides read TGTGCCAGCAGTTTAGACGGCAGACAGACCCAGTACTTC.

By sample fraction, this clone is medium-sized. The chain combines TRBV10-1 with TRBJ2-1; D not certain. CDR1 and CDR2 from the germline V gene are WNHNN and SYGVQD (reference sequence). CDR3 length equals 11 residues. V was trimmed by 4 bases and J by 7 bases, leaving 5 bases between them. The CDR3 nucleotides are TGCGCCAGCAGTGTCGAGAATGAGCAGTTCTTC. Amino acid sequence: CASSVENEQFF.

J is TRBJ2-7 and V is TRBV11-3; D may correspond to TRBD1 or TRBD2 (6 bases each). This CDR3 spans 13 amino acids. The germline V gene has CDR1 SGHNT and CDR2 YENEEA. Trimming pared 5 bases from V and 5 bases from J, leaving 13 bases between. CDR3 sequence reads: CASSPGASNEQYF. The CDR3 bases are TGTGCCAGCAGCCCGGGGGCCTCGAACGAGCAGTACTTC.

This clone showed up many times. The V call is TRBV5-4, the J call TRBJ2-1; 11 nucleotides agree with TRBD2. Germline loops: CDR1 SGHNT, CDR2 YYREEE (reference sequence). The CDR3 sequence is 16 residues long. V shed 3 bases and J 2 bases; nucleotides not matched to a gene: 4. The CDR3: CASSSRTSGPYNEQFF. CDR3 in DNA: TGTGCCAGCAGCTCTCGGACTAGCGGGCCCTACAATGAGCAGTTCTTC.

V is TRBV3-1 and J is TRBJ1-1, with 8 bases aligning to TRBD1. V lost 3 bases to trimming and J lost 3 bases; unmatched junction nucleotides: 6. Germline CDR1 reads LGHDT; CDR2 reads YNNKEL (reference sequence). The CDR3 loop spans 15 amino acids. Written as DNA, the CDR3 is TGTGCCAGCAGCCACTACGGGACAGGAGACACTGAAGCTTTCTTT. It is translated as CASSHYGTGDTEAFF.

The table lists this clone with many counts. The chain employs TRBV7-9 and TRBJ2-2, with D perhaps matching TRBD2 (6 bases). Germline CDR1 reads SEHNR; CDR2 reads FQNEAQ (reference sequence). The length of the CDR3 is 14 residues. For the CDR3, the DNA is TGTGCGATGCAACGCCTGACTAGTACCGGGGAGCTGTTTTTT. Its translation: CAMQRLTSTGELFF.

As for this clone: A read error may produce the germline difference seen at one junction end. The rearrangement joins TRBV11-1 to TRBJ1-5; D possibly corresponds to TRBD1 (6 bases). This CDR3 comprises 16 residues. Germline CDR1 reads SGHAT; CDR2 reads FQDESV (reference sequence). CDR3 nucleotides: TGTGCCAGCAGCTCCACAGGGATGGCGAGCAATCAGCCCGAGAATTTT. Translation gives CASSSTGMASNQPENF.

This clone occurred a few times. V is TRBV10-2 and J is TRBJ1-5; TRBD1 agrees at 7 bases. The CDR3 contains 15 residues. Trimming took 4 bases from V and 6 from J; bases not matched to a gene: 9. Germline V CDR1 and CDR2: WSHSY, SAAADI. Here the CDR3 reads CASSGSTGFVQPQHF. The CDR3, as DNA: TGCGCCAGCAGTGGCTCGACAGGGTTTGTTCAGCCCCAGCATTTT.

This clone was counted only a few times. The genes are TRBV27 and TRBJ2-2, with 9 bases aligning to TRBD2. CDR3 length: 15 residues. From germline, CDR1 is MNHEY and CDR2 SMNVEV (reference sequence). V was clipped by 6 bases and J by 7 bases; unmatched bases: 9. Here the CDR3 DNA reads TGTGCCAGCAGCTATGGCGGGAGGGCCGGCGGGGAGCTGTTTTTT. It encodes CASSYGGRAGGELFF.

Concerning this clone: A much larger clone lies a single base off, so this may be a read error. The chain carries TRBV11-1 and TRBJ2-1, with TRBD2 matching 11 bases. Germline CDR1 and CDR2: SGHAT and FQDESV (reference sequence). The junction had 6 bases not matched to a gene; V was cut back by 2 bases and J by 6 bases. The CDR3 is made up of 16 amino acids. This CDR3 reads CASSLLSTSGSNEQFF. DNA of the CDR3: TGTGCCAGCAGCTTACTTAGTACTAGCGGGAGCAATGAGCAGTTCTTC.

The chain recombines TRBV9 with TRBJ2-5; D not certain. Germline V gives CDR1 SGDLS, CDR2 YYNGEE. Trimming took 4 bases from V and 7 from J, leaving 14 bases between them. The CDR3 is 13 amino acids. The CDR3 DNA follows: TGTGCCAGCAGCTCTTCCTGGGATGGGACCCAGTACTTC. Translating it yields CASSSSWDGTQYF.

Comment on this clone: At one boundary the junction diverges from the germline segment, which might be a read error. Other DNA sequences in this sample translate to the same CDR3. The chain carries TRBV5-5 and TRBJ2-2, with D unresolved. The CDR3 is 16 amino acids. CDR1 is SGHKS, CDR2 YYEKEE, per germline (reference sequence). This CDR3 is CASSRQTSANTGELFF. CDR3 DNA: TGTGCCAGCAGCAGGCAGACTTCCGCTAACACCGGTGAGCTGTTTTTT.

There are many counts of this clone. Other DNA sequences in this sample translate to the same CDR3. This chain joins TRBV20-1 and TRBJ2-1, with unresolved D. Trimming took 3 bases from V and 4 from J, leaving 10 bases between them. This CDR3 spans 13 amino acids. Germline V CDR1 and CDR2: DFQATT, SNEGSKA (reference sequence). CDR3 residues: CSASRERYNEQFF. As DNA, the CDR3 is TGCAGTGCTAGTCGAGAGAGGTACAATGAGCAGTTCTTC.

The CDR3 sequence is CASSLTYPDYEQYF. The CDR3 nucleotides read TGTGCCAGCAGCTTAACGTATCCTGACTACGAGCAGTACTTC. The chain employs TRBV11-2 and TRBJ2-7, with unresolved D. The ends were cut back, 2 bases at V and 3 bases at J, with 11 bases in the middle. CDR1 is SGHAT and CDR2 is FQNNGV in the germline V gene. This CDR3 region has 14 residues.

This clone was seen ten or more times. This chain connects TRBV5-4 to TRBJ2-3, with D perhaps assigned TRBD1 or TRBD2 (5 bases each). Germline CDR1 SGHNT, CDR2 YYREEE (reference sequence). Trimming removed 6 bases from V and 6 bases from J, with 14 bases in between. This CDR3 comprises 13 residues. CDR3 in DNA: TGTGCCAGCAATCCGGGGCCTGAGGATACGCAGTATTTT. It translates to CASNPGPEDTQYF.

This clone qualifies as medium-sized. The J gene is TRBJ1-1, the V gene TRBV6-1; TRBD1 is a possible D gene (6 bases). V was shortened by 7 bases and J by 0 bases, with 12 bases between the two germline ends. The CDR3 runs to 14 residues. From germline, CDR1 is MNHNS and CDR2 SASEGT. The CDR3 DNA sequence: TGTGCCAGCATCTCGAAGGGGGTGAACACTGAAGCTTTCTTT. Translating it yields CASISKGVNTEAFF.

This clone was seen a handful of times. V is TRBV4-1 and J is TRBJ2-1; D is undetermined. Germline values: CDR1 MGHRA, CDR2 YSYEKL. Trimming shortened V by 0 bases and J by 6 bases, and 6 bases separated the two germline ends. The CDR3 runs 13 residues. CDR3 residues: CASSQDYLNEQFF. CDR3 DNA: TGCGCCAGCAGCCAAGATTACCTCAATGAGCAGTTCTTC.

This clone was detected ten times or more. The chain combines TRBV9 with TRBJ2-1; 7 bases are a match to TRBD1. The V gene end was trimmed by 3 bases and the J gene end by 3 bases; junction bases not matched to a gene: 6. CDR1 SGDLS and CDR2 YYNGEE come from the germline V gene. This CDR3 comprises 15 residues. Here the CDR3 reads CASSARQGRYNEQFF. The DNA for the CDR3 is TGTGCCAGCAGCGCCAGACAGGGTCGCTACAATGAGCAGTTCTTC. Drawing the rest from reference TRBV9 and TRBJ2-1, the complete variable domain is DSGVTQTPKHLITATGQRVTLRCSPRSGDLSVYWYQQSLDQGLQFLIQYYNGEERAKGNILERFSAQQFPDLHSELNLSSLELGDSALYFCASSARQGRYNEQFFGPGTRLTVL.

For this clone: The germline gene is not matched at one end of the junction; a read error may be the cause. The chain combines TRBV5-1 with TRBJ2-2; perhaps TRBD1 as D (6 bases). The germline V gene encodes CDR1 SGHRS and CDR2 YFSETQ. The CDR3 is 16 amino acids. The CDR3 DNA is TGCGCCAGCGGCTTGACAGGAGTAACGAACACCGGGGAGCTGTTTTTT. This sequence encodes CASGLTGVTNTGELFF.

This clone was observed a handful of times. The chain carries TRBV6-9 and TRBJ2-2; TRBD2 might be the D (5 bases). The CDR3 has 18 amino acids. Trimming removed 2 bases at V and 2 bases at J, with 18 bases between. Per germline, CDR1 MNHGY and CDR2 SVAAGI. CDR3 in amino acids: CASSYNGGGVENTGELFF. In DNA, the CDR3 is TGTGCCAGCAGTTATAATGGAGGTGGAGTGGAAAACACCGGGGAGCTGTTTTTT.

This clone showed up just a few times. J is TRBJ2-7 and V is TRBV28; 7 positions agree with TRBD1. V shed 8 bases, J shed 0 bases, and the junction held 4 bases outside the gene matches. Per germline, CDR1 MDHEN and CDR2 SYDVKM. The CDR3 is 13 amino acids. CDR3 nucleotides: TGTGCCAGCCAGGGGGTTAGCTCCTACGAGCAGTACTTC. Translation gives CASQGVSSYEQYF.

This clone was seen a handful of times. The junction differs from germline at one of its ends, possibly a read error. The V call is TRBV6-5, the J call TRBJ2-5; 7 bases line up with TRBD2. This CDR3 contains 18 residues. In germline, CDR1 is MNHEY, CDR2 SVGAGI. CDR3 in DNA: TGTGCCAGCAGTTACGCCCCGCGGGCTAGCGGATTGGAGAAGACCAAGTACTTC. It encodes CASSYAPRASGLEKTKYF.